The clone carrying this T cell receptor beta chain has more than one count but fewer than ten. The sample is drawn from a study of CD8+CD57+ T cells in acquired aplastic anemia. Patients who underwent sequencing had shown CD8+CD57+ cell expansion by flow cytometry. Patients, without exception, had severe acquired aplastic anemia. The CDR3 totals 14 residues. Germline CDR1 SGHNT, CDR2 YYREEE (reference sequence). V lost 4 bases and J 8 bases, leaving 18 bases between the germline ends. TCR beta VDJ and CDR3 profiling used genomic DNA as template. TCRdb reprocessed the reads via MiXCR and lists one record per CDR3 protein. The repertoire holds about half a million distinct CDR3 sequences, with approximately 32% as singletons.

The sequencing sample was made of sorted CD4+, CD8+, or CD8+CD57+ T cells (not recorded which) from PBMCs. The clonotype comes from a human donor with aplastic anemia. The chain recombines TRBV5-4 with TRBJ1-2, with D perhaps TRBD1 (6 bases). The CDR3 loop reads CASSGTSGAQGYTF. The CDR3 DNA follows: TGTGCCAGCAGCGGGACCTCAGGGGCCCAAGGCTACACCTTC.